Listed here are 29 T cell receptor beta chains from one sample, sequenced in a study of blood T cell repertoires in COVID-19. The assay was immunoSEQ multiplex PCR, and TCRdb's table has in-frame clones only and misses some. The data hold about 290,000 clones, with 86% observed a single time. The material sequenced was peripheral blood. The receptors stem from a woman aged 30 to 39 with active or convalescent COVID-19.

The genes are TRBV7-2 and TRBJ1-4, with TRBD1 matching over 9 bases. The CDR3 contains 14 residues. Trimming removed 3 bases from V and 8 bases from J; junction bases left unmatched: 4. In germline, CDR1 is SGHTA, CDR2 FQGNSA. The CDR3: CASSFNRGREKLFF. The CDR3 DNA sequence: TGTGCCAGCAGCTTTAACAGGGGGCGCGAAAAACTGTTTTTT.

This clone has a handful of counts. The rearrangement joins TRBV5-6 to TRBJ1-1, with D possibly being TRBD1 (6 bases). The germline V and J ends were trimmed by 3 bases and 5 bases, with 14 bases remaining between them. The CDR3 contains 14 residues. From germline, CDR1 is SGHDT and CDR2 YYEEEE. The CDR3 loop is CASSSWGGGTEAFF. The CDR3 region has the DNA TGTGCCAGCAGCTCCTGGGGAGGGGGAACTGAAGCTTTCTTT.

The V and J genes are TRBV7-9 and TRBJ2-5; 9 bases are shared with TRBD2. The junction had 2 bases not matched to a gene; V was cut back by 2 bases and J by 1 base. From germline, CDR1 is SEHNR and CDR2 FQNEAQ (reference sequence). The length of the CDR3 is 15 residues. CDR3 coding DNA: TGTGCCAGCAGCTTACTAGCGGGGACCCAAGAGACCCAGTACTTC. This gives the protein CASSLLAGTQETQYF.

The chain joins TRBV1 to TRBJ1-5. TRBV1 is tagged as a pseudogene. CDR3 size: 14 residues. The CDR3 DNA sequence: TGCACCAGCAGCCAAGGGCCGCGGAAGGAGCCCCAGCATTTT. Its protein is CTSSQGPRKEPQHF.

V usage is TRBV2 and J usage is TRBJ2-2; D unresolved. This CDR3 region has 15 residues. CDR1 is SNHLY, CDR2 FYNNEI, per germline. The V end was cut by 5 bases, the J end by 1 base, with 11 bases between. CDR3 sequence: CASSRLTVNTGELFF. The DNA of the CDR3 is TGTGCCAGCAGTCGCCTAACAGTGAACACCGGGGAGCTGTTTTTT.

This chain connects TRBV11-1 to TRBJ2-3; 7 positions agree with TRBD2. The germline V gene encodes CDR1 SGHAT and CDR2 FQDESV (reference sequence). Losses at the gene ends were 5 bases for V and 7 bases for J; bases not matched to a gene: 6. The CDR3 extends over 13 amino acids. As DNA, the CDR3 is TGTGCCAGCAGCACCCCGGGGGGAAATACGCAGTATTTT. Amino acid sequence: CASSTPGGNTQYF.

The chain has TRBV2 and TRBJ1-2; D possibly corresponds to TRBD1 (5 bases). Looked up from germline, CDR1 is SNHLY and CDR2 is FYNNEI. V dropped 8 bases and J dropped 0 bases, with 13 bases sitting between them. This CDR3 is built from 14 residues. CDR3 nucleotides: TGTGCCAGCTGGCGGGGACCAACTAACTATGGCTACACCTTC. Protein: CASWRGPTNYGYTF.

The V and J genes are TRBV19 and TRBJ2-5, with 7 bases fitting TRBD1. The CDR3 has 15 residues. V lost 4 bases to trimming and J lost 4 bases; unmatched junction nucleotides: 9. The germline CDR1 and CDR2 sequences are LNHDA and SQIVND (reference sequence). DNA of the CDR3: TGTGCCAGTAGTACCGGAACAGGGGCTGGAGAGACCCAGTACTTC. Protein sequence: CASSTGTGAGETQYF.

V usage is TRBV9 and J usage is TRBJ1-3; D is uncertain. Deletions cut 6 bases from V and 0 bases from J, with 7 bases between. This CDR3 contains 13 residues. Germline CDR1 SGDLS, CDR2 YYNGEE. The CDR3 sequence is CASMPSSGNTIYF. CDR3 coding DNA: TGTGCCAGCATGCCGAGCTCTGGAAACACCATATATTTT.

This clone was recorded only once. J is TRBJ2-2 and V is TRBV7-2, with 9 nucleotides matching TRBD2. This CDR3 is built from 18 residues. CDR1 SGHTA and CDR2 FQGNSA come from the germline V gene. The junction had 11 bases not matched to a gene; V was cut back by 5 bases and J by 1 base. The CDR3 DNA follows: TGTGCCAGCAGCCTCCCCAGCGGGGGGCGTCGGAACACCGGGGAGCTGTTTTTT. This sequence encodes CASSLPSGGRRNTGELFF.

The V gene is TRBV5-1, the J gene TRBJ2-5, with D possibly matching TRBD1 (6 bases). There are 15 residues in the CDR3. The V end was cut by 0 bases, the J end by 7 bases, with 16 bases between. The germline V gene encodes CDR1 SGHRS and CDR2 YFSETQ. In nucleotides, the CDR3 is TGCGCCAGCAGCTTGGTAGCCAGCGAACAGGGGACCCAGTACTTC. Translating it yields CASSLVASEQGTQYF. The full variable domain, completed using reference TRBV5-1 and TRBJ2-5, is KAGVTQTPRYLIKTRGQQVTLSCSPISGHRSVSWYQQTPGQGLQFLFEYFSETQRNKGNFPGRFSGRQFSNSRSEMNVSTLELGDSALYLCASSLVASEQGTQYFGPGTRLLVL.

This CDR3 reads CASSQLSGAEGQPQHF. The CDR3 DNA follows: TGCGCCAGCAGCCAGCTCTCAGGGGCGGAAGGGCAGCCCCAGCATTTT. The chain has TRBV4-1 and TRBJ1-5; a weak D match, TRBD1 (6 bases). CDR1 MGHRA and CDR2 YSYEKL come from the germline V gene. Trimming took off 3 bases at V and 7 bases at J, with 19 bases between the two ends. The CDR3 has 16 amino acids.

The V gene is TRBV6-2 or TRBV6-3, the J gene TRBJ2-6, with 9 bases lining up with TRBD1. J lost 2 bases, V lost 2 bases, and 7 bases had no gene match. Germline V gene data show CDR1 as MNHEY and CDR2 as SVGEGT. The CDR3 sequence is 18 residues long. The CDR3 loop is CASSYPGTGKPGANVLTF. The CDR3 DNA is TGTGCCAGCAGTTACCCCGGGACAGGGAAACCTGGGGCCAACGTCCTGACTTTC.

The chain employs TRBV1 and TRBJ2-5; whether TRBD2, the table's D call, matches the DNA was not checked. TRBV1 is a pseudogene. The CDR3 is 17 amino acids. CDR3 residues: CTSSHPTPRTRGETQYF. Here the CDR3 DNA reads TGCACCAGCAGCCACCCGACACCCCGGACGCGAGGGGAGACCCAGTACTTC.

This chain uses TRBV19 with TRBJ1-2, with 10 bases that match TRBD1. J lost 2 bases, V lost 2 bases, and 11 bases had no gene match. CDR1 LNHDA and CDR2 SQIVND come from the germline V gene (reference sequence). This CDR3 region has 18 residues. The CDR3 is CASSIRTGTGEVNYGYTF. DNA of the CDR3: TGTGCCAGTAGTATACGCACCGGGACAGGGGAGGTAAACTATGGCTACACCTTC. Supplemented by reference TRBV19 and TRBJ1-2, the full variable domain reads DGGITQSPKYLFRKEGQNVTLSCEQNLNHDAMYWYRQDPGQGLRLIYYSQIVNDFQKGDIAEGYSVSREKKESFPLTVTSAQKNPTAFYLCASSIRTGTGEVNYGYTFGSGTRLTVV.

The CDR3 DNA reads TGTGCCAGCAGGAGACAGGGGGGAGATGGCTACACCTTC. Protein sequence: CASRRQGGDGYTF. The J gene is TRBJ1-2, the V gene TRBV6-5; TRBD1 aligns across 9 bases. Per the germline V gene, CDR1 is MNHEY and CDR2 is SVGAGI. The CDR3 spans 13 residues. The V gene end was trimmed by 6 bases and the J gene end by 6 bases; junction bases not matched to a gene: 5.

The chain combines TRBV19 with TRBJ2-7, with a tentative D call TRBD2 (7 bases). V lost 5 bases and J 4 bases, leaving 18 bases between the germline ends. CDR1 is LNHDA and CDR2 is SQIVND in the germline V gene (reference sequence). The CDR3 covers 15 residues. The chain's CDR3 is CASSVTSGRGYEQYF. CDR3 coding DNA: TGTGCCAGTAGTGTGACGTCGGGGAGGGGGTACGAGCAGTACTTC.

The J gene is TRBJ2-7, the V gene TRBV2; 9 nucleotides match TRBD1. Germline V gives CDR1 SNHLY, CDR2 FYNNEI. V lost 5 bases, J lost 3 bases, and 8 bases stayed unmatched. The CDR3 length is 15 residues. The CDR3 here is CASSTDRGKYYEQYF. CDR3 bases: TGTGCCAGCAGTACCGACAGGGGGAAGTACTACGAGCAGTACTTC.

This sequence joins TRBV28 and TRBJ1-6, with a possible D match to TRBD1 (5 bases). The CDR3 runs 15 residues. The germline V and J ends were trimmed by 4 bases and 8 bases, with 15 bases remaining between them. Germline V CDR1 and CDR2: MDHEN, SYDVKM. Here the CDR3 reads CASSSNQGTDSPLHF. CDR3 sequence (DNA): TGTGCCAGCAGTTCAAATCAGGGTACCGATTCACCCCTCCACTTT.

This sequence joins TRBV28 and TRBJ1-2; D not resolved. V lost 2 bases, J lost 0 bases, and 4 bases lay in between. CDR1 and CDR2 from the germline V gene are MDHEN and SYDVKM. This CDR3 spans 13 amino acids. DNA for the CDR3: TGTGCCAGCAGTTTAAGAGCTAACTATGGCTACACCTTC. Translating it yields CASSLRANYGYTF.

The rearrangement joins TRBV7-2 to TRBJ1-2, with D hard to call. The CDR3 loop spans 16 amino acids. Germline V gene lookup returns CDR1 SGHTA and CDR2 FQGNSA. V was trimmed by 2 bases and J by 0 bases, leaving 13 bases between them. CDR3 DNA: TGTGCCAGCAGCTTATGGGCAGAAGTTTCTAACTATGGCTACACCTTC. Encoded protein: CASSLWAEVSNYGYTF. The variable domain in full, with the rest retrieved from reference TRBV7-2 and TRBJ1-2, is GAGVSQSPSNKVTEKGKDVELRCDPISGHTALYWYRQSLGQGLEFLIYFQGNSAPDKSGLPSDRFSAERTGGSVSTLTIQRTQQEDSAVYLCASSLWAEVSNYGYTFGSGTRLTVV.

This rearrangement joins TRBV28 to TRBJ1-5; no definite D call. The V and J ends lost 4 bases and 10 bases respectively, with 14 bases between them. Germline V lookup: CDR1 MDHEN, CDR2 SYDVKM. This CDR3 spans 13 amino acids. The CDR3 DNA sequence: TGTGCCAGCAGTTCCCACACGGGTAAACCCCAGCATTTT. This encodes CASSSHTGKPQHF.

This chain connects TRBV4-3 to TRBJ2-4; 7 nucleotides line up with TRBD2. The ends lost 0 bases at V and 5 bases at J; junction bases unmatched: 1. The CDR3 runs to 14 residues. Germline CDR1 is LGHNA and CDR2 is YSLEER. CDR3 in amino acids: CASSQDGGENIQYF. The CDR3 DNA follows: TGCGCCAGCAGCCAAGATGGGGGGGAAAACATTCAGTACTTC.

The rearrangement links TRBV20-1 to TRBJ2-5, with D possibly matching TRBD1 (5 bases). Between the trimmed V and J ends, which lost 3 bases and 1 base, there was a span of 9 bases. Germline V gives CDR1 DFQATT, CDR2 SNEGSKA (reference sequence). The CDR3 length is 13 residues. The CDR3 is CSASPTAQETQYF. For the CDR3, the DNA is TGCAGTGCTAGTCCGACAGCCCAAGAGACCCAGTACTTC.

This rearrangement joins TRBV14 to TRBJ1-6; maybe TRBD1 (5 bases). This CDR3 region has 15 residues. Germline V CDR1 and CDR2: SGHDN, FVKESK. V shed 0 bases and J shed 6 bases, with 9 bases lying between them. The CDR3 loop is CASSQDRQGNSPLHF. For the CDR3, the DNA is TGTGCCAGCAGCCAAGATCGGCAGGGTAATTCACCCCTCCACTTT.

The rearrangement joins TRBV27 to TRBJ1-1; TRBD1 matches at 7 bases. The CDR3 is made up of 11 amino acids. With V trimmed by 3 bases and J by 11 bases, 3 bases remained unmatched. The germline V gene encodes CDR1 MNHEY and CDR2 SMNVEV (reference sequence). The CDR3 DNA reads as TGTGCCAGCAGTTTTGACAGGGATGCTTTCTTT. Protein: CASSFDRDAFF.

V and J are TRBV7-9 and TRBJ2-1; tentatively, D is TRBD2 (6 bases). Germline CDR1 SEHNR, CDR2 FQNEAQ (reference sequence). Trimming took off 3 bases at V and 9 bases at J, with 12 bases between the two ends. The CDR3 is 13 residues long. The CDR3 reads CASSFGGPGEQFF. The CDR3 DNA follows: TGTGCCAGCAGCTTCGGAGGGCCCGGTGAGCAGTTCTTC.

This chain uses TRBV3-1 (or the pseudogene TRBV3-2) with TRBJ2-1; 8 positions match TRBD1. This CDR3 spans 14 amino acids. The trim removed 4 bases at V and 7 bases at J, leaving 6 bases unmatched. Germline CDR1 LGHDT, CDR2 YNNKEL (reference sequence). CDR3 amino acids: CASSLGQGQNEQFF. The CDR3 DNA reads TGTGCCAGCAGCCTAGGACAGGGACAGAATGAGCAGTTCTTC.

This chain's CDR3 is CASSLVGGDTEAFF. DNA for the CDR3: TGCGCCAGCAGCTTGGTAGGGGGCGACACTGAAGCTTTCTTT. The rearrangement links TRBV5-1 to TRBJ1-1, with 7 bases lining up with TRBD1. In germline, CDR1 is SGHRS, CDR2 YFSETQ. The CDR3 loop spans 14 amino acids. V shed 0 bases, J shed 3 bases, and the junction held 2 bases outside the gene matches.